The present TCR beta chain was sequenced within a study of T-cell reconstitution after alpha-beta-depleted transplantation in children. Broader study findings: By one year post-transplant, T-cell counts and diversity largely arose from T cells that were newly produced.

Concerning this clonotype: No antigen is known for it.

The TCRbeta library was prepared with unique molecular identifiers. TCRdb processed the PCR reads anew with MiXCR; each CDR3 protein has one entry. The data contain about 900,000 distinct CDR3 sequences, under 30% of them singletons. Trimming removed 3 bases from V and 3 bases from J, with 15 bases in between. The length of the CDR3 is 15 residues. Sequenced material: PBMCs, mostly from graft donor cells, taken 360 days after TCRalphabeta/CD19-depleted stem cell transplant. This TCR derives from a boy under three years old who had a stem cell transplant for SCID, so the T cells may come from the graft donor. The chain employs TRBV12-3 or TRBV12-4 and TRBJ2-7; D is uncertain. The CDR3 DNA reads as TGTGCCAGCAGTTTTTTGGGTGACGGAAACTACGAGCAGTACTTC. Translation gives CASSFLGDGNYEQYF.